The clone carrying this T cell receptor beta chain was picked up many times. Its antigen is unknown. Deep-level assay runs were performed. Evenly divided among several immunoSEQ plates was the genomic DNA of each subset. Unsorted PBMC replicate PCRs drew on 250 to 300 ng DNA, representing some 30,000 T cell genomes. Clones were read by immunoSEQ multiplex PCR, and TCRdb kept only the in-frame ones, dropping some. The sample comprises a few hundred thousand clones, about 80% of which are singletons, and around 13% rests with the top ten. The CDR3 is 14 amino acids. Per the germline V gene, CDR1 is GTSNPN and CDR2 is SVGIG (reference sequence). V trimming: 5 bases; J trimming: 7 bases; junction bases outside the gene matches: 4. The sample comes from a study of shared clonotypes between healthy human individuals. Study-level points and caveats: There were few donors, and this limited the genetic and exposure-history diversity represented.

This sequence was found in a woman between 35 and 50 years old in good health. Some clones in this sample may be carry-over from other donors' samples. V and J are TRBV30 and TRBJ1-6, with 11 positions matching TRBD1. Sequencing was done on a sample of PBMCs. The DNA of the CDR3 is TGTGCCTGGGGACAGGGGGCTTCCAATTCACCCCTCCACTTT. This encodes CAWGQGASNSPLHF.